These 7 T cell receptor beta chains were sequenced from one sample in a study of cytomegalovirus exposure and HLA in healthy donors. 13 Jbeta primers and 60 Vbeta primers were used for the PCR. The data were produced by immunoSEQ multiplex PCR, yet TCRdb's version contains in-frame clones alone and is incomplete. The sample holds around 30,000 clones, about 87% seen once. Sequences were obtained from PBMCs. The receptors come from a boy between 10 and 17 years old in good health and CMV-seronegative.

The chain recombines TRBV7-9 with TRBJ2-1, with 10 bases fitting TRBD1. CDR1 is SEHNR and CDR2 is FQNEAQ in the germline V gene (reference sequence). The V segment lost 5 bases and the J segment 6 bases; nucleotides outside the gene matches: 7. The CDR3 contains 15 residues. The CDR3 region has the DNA TGTGCCAGCAGCCCGGGACAGGGGTTGATCAATGAGCAGTTCTTC. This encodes CASSPGQGLINEQFF.

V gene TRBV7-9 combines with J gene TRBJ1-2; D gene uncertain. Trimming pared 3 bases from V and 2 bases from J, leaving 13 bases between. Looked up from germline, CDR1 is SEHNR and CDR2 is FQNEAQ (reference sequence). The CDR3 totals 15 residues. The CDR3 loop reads CASSFSQAPNYGYTF. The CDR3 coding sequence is TGTGCCAGCAGCTTTTCGCAGGCGCCAAACTATGGCTACACCTTC.

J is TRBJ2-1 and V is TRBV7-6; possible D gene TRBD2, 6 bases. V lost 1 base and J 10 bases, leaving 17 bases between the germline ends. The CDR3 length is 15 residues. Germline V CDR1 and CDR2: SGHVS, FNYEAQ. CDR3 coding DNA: TGTGCCAGCAGCTTAGAGGCGGGGCGGTCCAAGGAGCAGTTCTTC. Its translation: CASSLEAGRSKEQFF.

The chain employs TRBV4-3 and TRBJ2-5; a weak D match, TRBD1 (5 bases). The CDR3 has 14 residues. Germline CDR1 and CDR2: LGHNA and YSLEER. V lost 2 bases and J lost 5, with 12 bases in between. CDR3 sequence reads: CASSQNPGWETQYF. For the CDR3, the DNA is TGCGCCAGCAGCCAAAACCCAGGGTGGGAGACCCAGTACTTC.

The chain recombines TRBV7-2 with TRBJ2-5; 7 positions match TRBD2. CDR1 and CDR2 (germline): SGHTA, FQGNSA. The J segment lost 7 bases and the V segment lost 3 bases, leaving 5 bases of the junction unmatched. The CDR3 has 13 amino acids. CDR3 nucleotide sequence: TGTGCCAGCAGCTTTACGTTAGCGGGGACCCAGTACTTC. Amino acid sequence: CASSFTLAGTQYF.

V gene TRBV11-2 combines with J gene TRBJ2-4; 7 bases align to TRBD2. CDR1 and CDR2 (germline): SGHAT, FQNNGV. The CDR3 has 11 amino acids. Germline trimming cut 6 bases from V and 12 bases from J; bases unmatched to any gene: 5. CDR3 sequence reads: CASSWDYTQYF. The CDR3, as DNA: TGTGCCAGCAGTTGGGACTATACTCAGTACTTC.

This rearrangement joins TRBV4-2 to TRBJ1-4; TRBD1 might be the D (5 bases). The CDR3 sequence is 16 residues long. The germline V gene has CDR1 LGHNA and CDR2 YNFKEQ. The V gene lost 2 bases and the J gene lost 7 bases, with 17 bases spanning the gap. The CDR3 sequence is CASSQNTGRGSEKLFF. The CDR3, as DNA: TGTGCCAGCAGCCAAAACACAGGCCGGGGGAGTGAAAAACTGTTTTTT.